This T cell receptor (beta chain) was observed in a study of glioma-infiltrating T cells. Points from the study as a whole: Very few CDR3 sequences were shared between tissue and blood. Tissue-blood divergence was below expectation in non-neoplastic patients, above in gliomas.

Details on this clonotype: Its antigen is still unknown. A junction end diverges from the germline sequence, so it may reflect a read error.

The CDR3 totals 14 residues. The V gene's germline CDR1 is LGHDT and CDR2 YNNKEL (reference sequence). Using RNA template, CDR3s of TCR alpha and beta were amplified with iRepertoire arm-PCR. One-step reverse transcription and amplification started from about 100-400 ng of tissue mRNA or PBMC total RNA. Each CDR3 protein is one row after TCRdb ran MiXCR on the multiplex PCR reads. The table has approximately 120,000 distinct CDR3 sequences, less than 30% seen once. The sequence derives from a human donor with low-grade glioma or glioblastoma, undergoing nonglioma brain surgery, or in good health (not recorded which). V gene TRBV3-1 combines with J gene TRBJ2-5; D possibly uses TRBD1 or TRBD2 (5 bases each). Sequencing was performed on glioma tissue, nonneoplastic brain tissue, or PBMCs (not recorded which). CDR3 protein: CVSSFRDGQETQYF. The CDR3 bases are TGTGTCAGCAGCTTTCGGGACGGCCAAGAGACCCAGTACTTC.